One sample yielded the 6 T cell receptor beta chains listed below, sequenced in a study of blood T cell repertoires in COVID-19. TCRdb keeps only in-frame clones here, not all; method: immunoSEQ multiplex PCR. Seen here are around 140,000 clones, roughly four fifths observed once, and the top ten hold about 2.2%. Sequenced material: PBMCs or T cells enriched from blood (not recorded which). These receptor sequences come from a man in his forties or fifties with acute COVID-19.

This chain links TRBV12-3 or TRBV12-4 with TRBJ1-1; possible D gene TRBD1, 6 bases. The CDR3 consists of 12 residues. The germline V and J ends were trimmed by 3 bases and 7 bases, with 9 bases remaining between them. DNA for the CDR3: TGTGCCAGCAGTTTCACAGGGTATGAAGCTTTCTTT. Translated, it gives CASSFTGYEAFF.

The gene calls are TRBV25-1 and TRBJ2-7; D possibly corresponds to TRBD1 (5 bases). This CDR3 is 11 amino acids long. Per germline, CDR1 MGHDK and CDR2 SYGVNS. The V and J ends lost 5 bases and 7 bases respectively, with 9 bases between them. The CDR3 DNA reads TGTGCCAGCAGTACCAGGGCAGAGCAGTACTTC. Its protein product is CASSTRAEQYF.

This clone was seen only a few times. The V call is TRBV28, the J call TRBJ2-7; 8 nucleotides align to TRBD1. The CDR3 is 15 residues long. In germline, CDR1 is MDHEN, CDR2 SYDVKM. V lost 4 bases and J lost 4; bases outside the gene matches: 9. The DNA for the CDR3 is TGTGCCAGCAGTTCGTCCGGGACAGGAACTTACGAGCAGTACTTC. Translation gives CASSSSGTGTYEQYF.

The rearrangement uses TRBV28 and TRBJ1-4; the D gene is possibly TRBD1 (5 bases). This CDR3 comprises 12 residues. Trimming removed 6 bases at V and 7 bases at J, with 9 bases between. The germline CDR1 and CDR2 sequences are MDHEN and SYDVKM. The DNA for the CDR3 is TGTGCCAGCAGGAAACAGGTTGAAAAACTGTTTTTT. Translated: CASRKQVEKLFF.

As for this clone: The DNA is omitted, as the CDR3 cannot be located on it reliably, and the CDR3 follows TCRdb's listing. This specimen includes other DNA sequences encoding the same CDR3. V usage is TRBV7-9 and J usage is TRBJ2-6; the table's TRBD2 call for D was not verified on the DNA. The germline CDR1 and CDR2 sequences are SEHNR and FQNEAQ (reference sequence). From its first to its last residue, the CDR3 has 15 amino acids. CDR3 protein: CASSLFLSGANVLTF.

V gene TRBV18 combines with J gene TRBJ2-7; no firm D call. This CDR3 region has 15 residues. Germline CDR1 reads KGHSH; CDR2 reads LQKENI. Deletions cut 1 base from V and 0 bases from J, with 10 bases between. The CDR3, as DNA: TGTGCCAGCTCACCACTGACACTTAGCTCCTACGAGCAGTACTTC. It translates to CASSPLTLSSYEQYF.